This passage covers 30 T cell receptor beta chains from one sample sequenced in a study of CD8 T cells in Susac syndrome. With random hexamers, roughly 0.45 to 1 ug RNA was reverse transcribed. One entry per CDR3 protein results from TCRdb running MiXCR on the immunoSEQ multiplex PCR reads. Of roughly 110,000 distinct CDR3 sequences in the sample, roughly 94% were seen once. What was sequenced was CD8+ T cells from PBMCs. These receptors were obtained from a human donor with Susac syndrome.

The chain joins TRBV19 to TRBJ2-5; the D gene is possibly TRBD1 (5 bases). The CDR3 has 14 residues. Germline-derived CDR1 and CDR2 are LNHDA and SQIVND (reference sequence). V was clipped by 6 bases and J by 7 bases, with 18 bases between them. CDR3 loop: CASREEPLQGTQYF. The CDR3 bases are TGTGCCAGTAGGGAAGAGCCCCTCCAGGGGACCCAGTACTTC.

The V gene is TRBV14, the J gene TRBJ2-5; tentatively, D is TRBD2 (6 bases). The J call may be incorrect, as the DNA end agrees better with TRBJ2-1. CDR3 length equals 13 residues. CDR1 SGHDN and CDR2 FVKESK come from the germline V gene. The CDR3 reads CASSQLPGLTQFF. CDR3 sequence (DNA): TGTGCCAGCAGCCAATTACCGGGACTTACCCAGTTCTTC.

The rearrangement joins TRBV2 to TRBJ2-7; 7 nucleotides agree with TRBD1. J was trimmed by 0 bases and V by 6 bases; bases with no gene match: 8. The germline V gene has CDR1 SNHLY and CDR2 FYNNEI. The CDR3 consists of 15 residues. CDR3 protein: CASRSGTASSYEQYF. CDR3 nucleotides: TGTGCCAGCAGGTCCGGGACAGCCAGCTCCTACGAGCAGTACTTC.

The chain recombines TRBV7-9 with TRBJ2-6; 7 nucleotides align to TRBD1. The germline gives CDR1 SEHNR, CDR2 FQNEAQ (reference sequence). The CDR3 runs to 19 residues. With V trimmed by 5 bases and J by 0 bases, 13 bases remained unmatched. CDR3 DNA: TGTGCCAGCAGCACTCTCCCCGACAGGGAGAGCTCTGGGGCCAACGTCCTGACTTTC. Amino acids: CASSTLPDRESSGANVLTF.

This rearrangement joins TRBV27 to TRBJ2-1, with 13 bases lining up with TRBD2. V lost 5 bases, J lost 7 bases, and 5 bases stayed unmatched. CDR1 and CDR2 (germline): MNHEY, SMNVEV (reference sequence). This CDR3 is built from 15 residues. The CDR3 is CASSPGTSGENEQFF. As DNA, the CDR3 is TGTGCCAGCAGTCCCGGGACTAGCGGGGAGAATGAGCAGTTCTTC.

The V call is TRBV3-1, the J call TRBJ1-2; 9 bases align to TRBD1. The CDR3 is 15 amino acids. V trimming: 4 bases; J trimming: 4 bases; junction bases outside the gene matches: 7. The germline gives CDR1 LGHDT, CDR2 YNNKEL (reference sequence). The CDR3 nucleotides are TGTGCCAGCAGCCCCGAAGGACAGGGGACCTATGGCTACACCTTC. It is translated as CASSPEGQGTYGYTF.

The chain uses TRBV7-9 and TRBJ2-3; 9 positions match TRBD2. Germline values: CDR1 SEHNR, CDR2 FQNEAQ (reference sequence). V lost 7 bases and J lost 1; bases outside the gene matches: 6. The CDR3 is 15 amino acids. CDR3 loop: CASTSQRGGTDTQYF. The CDR3 region has the DNA TGTGCCAGCACCTCCCAGCGGGGGGGCACAGATACGCAGTATTTT.

This chain joins TRBV18 and TRBJ2-1, with no clear D. The CDR3 totals 14 residues. Trimming took 0 bases from V and 6 from J, leaving 9 bases between them. Germline loops: CDR1 KGHSH, CDR2 LQKENI. The CDR3 loop reads CASSPPTLANEQFF. The CDR3 DNA reads TGTGCCAGCTCACCACCGACGCTTGCCAATGAGCAGTTCTTC.

This clonotype was seen just once. The chain has TRBV6-1 and TRBJ2-1, with D unclear. Germline CDR1 reads MNHNS; CDR2 reads SASEGT. The V gene lost 8 bases and the J gene lost 3 bases, with 8 bases spanning the gap. The CDR3 has 12 amino acids. Here the CDR3 DNA reads TGTGCCAGCCACTTCGGCTACAATGAGCAGTTCTTC. It codes for CASHFGYNEQFF.

The CDR3 here is CASSQAGKRYEQYF. The CDR3 DNA is TGTGCCAGCAGCCAAGCCGGGAAACGCTACGAGCAGTACTTC. The rearrangement joins TRBV14 to TRBJ2-7; tentative D call: TRBD2 (5 bases). The V gene's germline CDR1 is SGHDN and CDR2 FVKESK. Deletions cut 1 base from V and 3 bases from J, with 10 bases between. This CDR3 has 14 residues.

The chain recombines TRBV29-1 with TRBJ2-3; 9 bases fit TRBD1. Trimming removed 6 bases from V and 3 bases from J; junction bases left unmatched: 7. Germline V gene data show CDR1 as SQVTM and CDR2 as ANQGSEA. This CDR3 contains 14 residues. The CDR3 here is CSVDPGTGTDTQYF. The CDR3 coding sequence is TGCAGCGTAGACCCCGGGACAGGGACAGATACGCAGTATTTT.

This sequence joins TRBV12-3 or TRBV12-4 and TRBJ2-7, with a possible D match to TRBD1 (5 bases). The CDR3 covers 13 residues. Trimming shortened V by 6 bases and J by 4 bases, and 13 bases separated the two germline ends. CDR3 in amino acids: CASSEGAAYEQYF. DNA for the CDR3: TGTGCCAGCAGCGAAGGGGCGGCTTACGAGCAGTACTTC.

This sequence joins TRBV27 and TRBJ2-7, with 11 bases matching TRBD2. V trimming: 6 bases; J trimming: 2 bases; junction bases outside the gene matches: 3. The germline V gene has CDR1 MNHEY and CDR2 SMNVEV (reference sequence). CDR3 length equals 14 residues. CDR3 bases: TGTGCCAGCAGGGGACTAGCGGCTCCCTACGAGCAGTACTTC. This translates into CASRGLAAPYEQYF.

This chain joins TRBV9 and TRBJ2-1; 9 nucleotides align to TRBD1. V lost 3 bases and J lost 5; bases outside the gene matches: 9. Per germline, CDR1 SGDLS and CDR2 YYNGEE. This CDR3 is built from 16 residues. The CDR3, as DNA: TGTGCCAGCAGCGCCCCGGCACAGGGGGCCGACAATGAGCAGTTCTTC. Translation: CASSAPAQGADNEQFF. Full variable domain (missing parts from reference TRBV9 and TRBJ2-1): DSGVTQTPKHLITATGQRVTLRCSPRSGDLSVYWYQQSLDQGLQFLIQYYNGEERAKGNILERFSAQQFPDLHSELNLSSLELGDSALYFCASSAPAQGADNEQFFGPGTRLTVL.

This clonotype was seen only once. The genes are TRBV20-1 and TRBJ2-3; 14 bases map to TRBD2. In germline, CDR1 is DFQATT, CDR2 SNEGSKA (reference sequence). The CDR3 has 14 amino acids. J gave up 8 bases and V 5 bases, and 6 bases lay outside the gene matches. The DNA for the CDR3 is TGCAGTGCTCCGACTAGCGGGGGGGCGGGTACGCAGTATTTT. This codes for CSAPTSGGAGTQYF.

The V call is TRBV19, the J call TRBJ2-3; 7 nucleotides match TRBD2. The J segment lost 2 bases and the V segment lost 7 bases, leaving 6 bases of the junction unmatched. The V gene's germline CDR1 is LNHDA and CDR2 SQIVND (reference sequence). The CDR3 has 14 amino acids. In DNA form, the CDR3 reads TGTGCCAGTACCTCGGGGGGTTTCACAGATACGCAGTATTTT. It encodes CASTSGGFTDTQYF. The full variable domain, with the rest looked up from reference TRBV19 and TRBJ2-3, is DGGITQSPKYLFRKEGQNVTLSCEQNLNHDAMYWYRQDPGQGLRLIYYSQIVNDFQKGDIAEGYSVSREKKESFPLTVTSAQKNPTAFYLCASTSGGFTDTQYFGPGTRLTVL.

This chain uses TRBV9 with TRBJ2-1; D is undetermined. Germline loops: CDR1 SGDLS, CDR2 YYNGEE. Trimming removed 2 bases from V and 8 bases from J, with 23 bases in between. The CDR3 is 17 amino acids. The CDR3 loop reads CASSVPRDHGTLDEQFF. As DNA, the CDR3 is TGTGCCAGCAGCGTCCCCAGAGATCACGGTACCCTGGATGAGCAGTTCTTC. Complete variable domain (other parts from reference TRBV9 and TRBJ2-1): DSGVTQTPKHLITATGQRVTLRCSPRSGDLSVYWYQQSLDQGLQFLIQYYNGEERAKGNILERFSAQQFPDLHSELNLSSLELGDSALYFCASSVPRDHGTLDEQFFGPGTRLTVL.

In DNA form, the CDR3 reads TGCAGCGTTGAAGCTGGCGGCAGGGAGGGAAGCTACGAGCAGTACTTC. Its protein is CSVEAGGREGSYEQYF. The rearrangement joins TRBV29-1 to TRBJ2-7; TRBD2 aligns across 7 bases. V lost 1 base, J lost 3 bases, and 12 bases stayed unmatched. Germline V lookup: CDR1 SQVTM, CDR2 ANQGSEA. There are 16 residues in the CDR3.

The J gene is TRBJ2-1, the V gene TRBV9, with 9 bases identical to TRBD1. Per germline, CDR1 SGDLS and CDR2 YYNGEE. The CDR3 is made up of 13 amino acids. Losses at the gene ends were 7 bases for V and 4 bases for J; bases not matched to a gene: 3. The CDR3 region has the DNA TGTGCCAGCGAGGGACAGGGATACAATGAGCAGTTCTTC. Translation gives CASEGQGYNEQFF.

The chain has TRBV29-1 and TRBJ2-3; 7 bases are a match to TRBD1. The junction had 4 bases not matched to a gene; V was cut back by 3 bases and J by 1 base. Germline V lookup: CDR1 SQVTM, CDR2 ANQGSEA. CDR3 length: 14 amino acids. Here the CDR3 reads CSVDDRAGTDTQYF. Here the CDR3 DNA reads TGCAGCGTTGATGACAGGGCTGGCACAGATACGCAGTATTTT.

The chain links TRBV27 to TRBJ2-7, with D unresolved. The CDR3 is 13 residues long. The germline V and J ends were trimmed by 1 base and 5 bases, with 9 bases remaining between them. CDR1 is MNHEY, CDR2 SMNVEV, per germline (reference sequence). For the CDR3, the DNA is TGTGCCAGCAGTTTATTTCCAGGCCACGAGCAGTACTTC. It encodes CASSLFPGHEQYF.

This chain joins TRBV15 and TRBJ2-3; weak D call: TRBD2 (5 bases). Germline CDR1 LNHNV, CDR2 YYDKDF (reference sequence). The CDR3 extends over 13 amino acids. The V and J ends lost 3 bases and 5 bases respectively, with 9 bases between them. CDR3 residues: CATSRALGDTQYF. The CDR3, as DNA: TGTGCCACCAGCAGGGCACTAGGAGATACGCAGTATTTT. The entire variable domain, with the rest obtained from reference TRBV15 and TRBJ2-3, is as follows: DAMVIQNPRYQVTQFGKPVTLSCSQTLNHNVMYWYQQKSSQAPKLLFHYYDKDFNNEADTPDNFQSRRPNTSFCFLDIRSPGLGDTAMYLCATSRALGDTQYFGPGTRLTVL.

V usage is TRBV6-5 and J usage is TRBJ2-1; TRBD2 aligns across 9 bases. This CDR3 has 15 residues. Trimming cost V 4 bases and J 4 bases; bases outside gene matches: 5. Germline CDR1 is MNHEY and CDR2 is SVGAGI. The CDR3 loop reads CASSSLAGLYNEQFF. The CDR3 bases are TGTGCCAGCAGTTCCCTAGCGGGGCTATACAATGAGCAGTTCTTC.

The CDR3, as DNA: TGTGCCAGCAGCACCGGGACGGTTCCTAGCGAGCAGTACTTC. Its protein product is CASSTGTVPSEQYF. The chain links TRBV5-6 to TRBJ2-7; tentatively, D is TRBD1 or TRBD2 (5 bases each). The CDR3 has 14 residues. V was pared by 4 bases and J by 6 bases, with 17 bases between. The germline gives CDR1 SGHDT, CDR2 YYEEEE. Full variable domain (remainder filled in from reference TRBV5-6 and TRBJ2-7): DAGVTQSPTHLIKTRGQQVTLRCSPKSGHDTVSWYQQALGQGPQFIFQYYEEEERQRGNFPDRFSGHQFPNYSSELNVNALLLGDSALYLCASSTGTVPSEQYFGPGTRLTVT.

Here the CDR3 reads CASSPTQGTPYEQYF. The CDR3 nucleotides are TGTGCCAGCTCTCCCACGCAGGGGACTCCCTACGAGCAGTACTTC. This chain connects TRBV18 to TRBJ2-7; D may match TRBD1 or TRBD2 (6 bases each). The V and J ends lost 6 bases and 2 bases respectively, with 17 bases between them. Germline V lookup: CDR1 KGHSH, CDR2 LQKENI. This CDR3 is built from 15 residues.

This sequence joins TRBV9 and TRBJ2-7, with a possible D match to TRBD1 (5 bases). Germline assignment: CDR1 SGDLS and CDR2 YYNGEE. V was clipped by 3 bases and J by 4 bases, with 8 bases between them. The CDR3 is 12 amino acids. The CDR3 sequence is CASSDSGYEQYF. The CDR3 DNA reads TGTGCCAGCAGCGATTCAGGGTACGAGCAGTACTTC.

The V and J genes are TRBV5-1 and TRBJ2-7; no clear D. The germline V gene encodes CDR1 SGHRS and CDR2 YFSETQ. Trimming removed 3 bases at V and 2 bases at J, with 12 bases between. CDR3 length: 14 residues. The CDR3 DNA follows: TGCGCCAGCAGCTGGGTGGGGATCCCCTACGAGCAGTACTTC. Its protein is CASSWVGIPYEQYF.

The rearrangement joins TRBV29-1 to TRBJ1-2, with unresolved D. The CDR3 consists of 11 residues. Per germline, CDR1 SQVTM and CDR2 ANQGSEA. Trimming stripped 5 bases from V and 3 bases from J, with 7 bases between. The DNA for the CDR3 is TGCAGCGTTTGGATTGACTATGGCTACACCTTC. It specifies CSVWIDYGYTF. The variable domain in full, with the rest retrieved from reference TRBV29-1 and TRBJ1-2, is SAVISQKPSRDICQRGTSLTIQCQVDSQVTMMFWYRQQPGQSLTLIATANQGSEATYESGFVIDKFPISRPNLTFSTLTVSNMSPEDSSIYLCSVWIDYGYTFGSGTRLTVV.

The CDR3 spells CASSLVERDGYTF. The DNA of the CDR3 is TGCGCCAGCAGCTTGGTGGAACGGGATGGCTACACCTTC. The rearrangement uses TRBV5-1 and TRBJ1-2; no definite D call. In germline, CDR1 is SGHRS, CDR2 YFSETQ. Trimming took off 0 bases at V and 6 bases at J, with 9 bases between the two ends. The CDR3 has 13 amino acids.

This chain uses TRBV7-9 with TRBJ2-5, with TRBD2 identical over 10 bases. This CDR3 is built from 13 residues. Germline CDR1 and CDR2: SEHNR and FQNEAQ (reference sequence). V trimming: 8 bases; J trimming: 3 bases; junction bases outside the gene matches: 3. CDR3 coding DNA: TGTGCCAGCGGTCTAGCGGGGGAAGAGACCCAGTACTTC. Its protein is CASGLAGEETQYF.